This T cell receptor beta chain was sequenced in a study of cytomegalovirus exposure and HLA in healthy donors. Whole-study findings and limits: Cytomegalovirus status, reportedly, was diagnosed with high specificity and sensitivity by the classifier. Presence/absence analyses assumed roughly uniform sequencing depth across donors, which may not hold. Later analysis demonstrated an association between a missense DCLRE1C variant and TCR beta V- and J-gene trimming.

The primer mix had 60 Vbeta and 13 Jbeta primers. Sequenced by immunoSEQ multiplex PCR; TCRdb stores in-frame clones only, minus some. This table has 150,000 or so clones, over 70% appearing once. Despite likely unrecorded immune exposures, the donors were nominally healthy at the time of sampling. V was pared by 9 bases and J by 1 base, with 15 bases between. From germline, CDR1 is MNHNS and CDR2 SASEGT. The CDR3 consists of 14 residues. As concerns this clone: Its specificity is unknown.

This receptor was taken from a woman between 40 and 50 years old in good health and CMV-seropositive. Sequencing used PBMCs. The V and J genes are TRBV6-1 and TRBJ1-1; D unclear. CDR3 DNA: TGTGCCAGTAAATTCGGAGGGCCGAACACTGAAGCTTTCTTT. Encoded protein: CASKFGGPNTEAFF.